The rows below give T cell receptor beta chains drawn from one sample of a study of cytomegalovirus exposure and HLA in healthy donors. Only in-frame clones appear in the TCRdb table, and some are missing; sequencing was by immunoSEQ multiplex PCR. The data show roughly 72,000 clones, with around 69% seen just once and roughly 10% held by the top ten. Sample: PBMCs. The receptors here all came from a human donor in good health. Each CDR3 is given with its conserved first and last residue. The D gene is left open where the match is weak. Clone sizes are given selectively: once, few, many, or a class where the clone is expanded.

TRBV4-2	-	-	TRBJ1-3	CASSQEGRGNTIYF	TGTGCCAGCAGCCAAGAGGGGAGGGGAAACACCATATATTTT
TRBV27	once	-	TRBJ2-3	CASGLGGTDTQYF	TGTGCCAGCGGCCTAGGAGGGACAGATACGCAGTATTTT
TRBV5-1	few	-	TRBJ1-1	CASSLDRADEAFF	TGCGCCAGCAGCTTGGACAGGGCTGATGAAGCTTTCTTT
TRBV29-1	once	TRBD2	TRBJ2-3	CSVATSGSTDTQYF	TGCAGCGTTGCGACTAGCGGTAGCACAGATACGCAGTATTTT
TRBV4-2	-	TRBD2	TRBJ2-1	CASSQEGTSGNEQFF	TGTGCCAGCAGCCAAGAGGGGACTAGCGGGAATGAGCAGTTCTTC
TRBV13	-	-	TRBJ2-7	CASSLFSSYEQYF	TGTGCCAGCAGCTTATTTTCTTCCTACGAGCAGTACTTC
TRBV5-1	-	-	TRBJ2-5	CASRIEETQYF	TGCGCCAGCAGGATAGAGGAGACCCAGTACTTC
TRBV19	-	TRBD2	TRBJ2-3	CASSIGGLAGDTQYF	TGTGCCAGTAGTATAGGGGGACTAGCAGGAGATACGCAGTATTTT
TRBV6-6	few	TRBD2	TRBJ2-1	CASSQGLALYNEQFF	TGTGCCAGCAGTCAGGGACTAGCGCTATACAATGAGCAGTTCTTC
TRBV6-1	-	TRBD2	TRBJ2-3	CATTSGRAIDTQYF	TGTGCCACGACTAGCGGGAGGGCCATAGATACGCAGTATTTT
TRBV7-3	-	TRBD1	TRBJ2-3	CASSLNGQGTDTQYF	TGTGCCAGCAGCTTAAATGGACAGGGAACAGATACGCAGTATTTT
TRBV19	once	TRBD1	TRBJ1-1	CASSIPTHRGTEAFF	TGTGCCAGTAGTATACCCACTCACAGGGGCACTGAAGCTTTCTTT
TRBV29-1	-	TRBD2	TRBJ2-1	CSVVGTSGRNGNEQFF	TGCAGCGTTGTGGGGACTAGCGGGAGGAACGGCAATGAGCAGTTCTTC
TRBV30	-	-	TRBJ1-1	CAWSAQALNTEAFF	TGTGCCTGGAGTGCCCAGGCTTTGAACACTGAAGCTTTCTTT
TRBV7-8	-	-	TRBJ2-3	CASSLAGGSTDTQYF	TGTGCCAGCAGCTTAGCAGGGGGAAGCACAGATACGCAGTATTTT
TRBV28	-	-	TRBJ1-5	CASSLDGVINQPQHF	TGTGCCAGCAGTTTGGACGGGGTTATCAATCAGCCCCAGCATTTT
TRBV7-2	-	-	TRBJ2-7	CASSFDSYEQYF	TGTGCCAGCAGCTTCGACAGCTACGAGCAGTACTTC
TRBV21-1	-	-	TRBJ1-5	CASSKYRGIIGQPQHF	TGTGCCAGCAGCAAATACCGGGGGATAATCGGTCAGCCCCAGCATTTT
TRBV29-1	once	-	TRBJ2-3	CSALPSASSGDTQYF	TGCAGCGCCCTTCCTAGCGCCTCATCCGGGGATACGCAGTATTTT
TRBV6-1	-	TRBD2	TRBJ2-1	CASSWAGVDEQFF	TGTGCCAGCAGTTGGGCGGGGGTCGATGAGCAGTTCTTC
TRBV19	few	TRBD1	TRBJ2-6	CASNIRGWRQGVRSGANVLTF	TGTGCCAGTAATATTAGGGGGTGGAGGCAGGGGGTCCGCTCTGGGGCCAACGTCCTGACTTTC
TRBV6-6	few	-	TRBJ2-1	CASRSTRGEQFF	TGTGCCAGCAGAAGCACAAGGGGTGAGCAGTTCTTC
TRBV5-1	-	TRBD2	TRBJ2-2	CASKFSGISTGELFF	TGCGCCAGCAAGTTTAGCGGGATTTCCACCGGGGAGCTGTTTTTT
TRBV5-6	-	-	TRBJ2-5	CASSLGRTASGIETQYF	TGTGCCAGCAGCTTGGGGAGGACAGCCTCAGGAATAGAGACCCAGTACTTC
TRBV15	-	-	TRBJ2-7	CATSSPGQKPYEQYF	TGTGCCACCAGCAGTCCCGGACAGAAACCCTACGAGCAGTACTTC
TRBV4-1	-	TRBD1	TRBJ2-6	CASSLKQGALRGANVLTF	TGCGCCAGCAGCCTGAAACAGGGGGCCCTTAGGGGGGCCAACGTCCTGACTTTC
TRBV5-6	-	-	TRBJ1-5	CASSLAGYNQPQHF	TGTGCCAGCAGCTTGGCAGGTTACAATCAGCCCCAGCATTTT
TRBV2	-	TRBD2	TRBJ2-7	CASRGGEQYF	TGTGCCAGCAGGGGGGGGGAGCAGTACTTC
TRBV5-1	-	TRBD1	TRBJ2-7	CASSLGELPGQGAFENEQYF	TGCGCCAGCAGCTTGGGGGAGTTACCGGGACAGGGGGCTTTCGAGAACGAGCAGTACTTC